These 15 T cell receptor beta chains were sequenced from one sample in a study of blood T cells in healthy people across ages. A second roughly 6 to 12 cycle PCR used barcoded and J-beta primers. MiXCR, applied by TCRdb to the 5' RACE reads, yields one record per CDR3 protein. The table has hundreds of thousands of distinct CDR3 sequences, 45% to 70% seen once. Sequencing was done on a sample of blood. These receptors were collected from a man aged 40-49 years in good health.

This sequence joins TRBV15 and TRBJ2-6; the D is unclear. From germline, CDR1 is LNHNV and CDR2 YYDKDF (reference sequence). The CDR3 is 13 amino acids. V was trimmed by 8 bases and J by 0 bases, leaving 5 bases between them. The chain's CDR3 is CATWTSGANVLTF. CDR3 DNA: TGTGCCACCTGGACCTCTGGGGCCAACGTCCTGACTTTC.

CDR3 loop: CASIGFLSDKENIQYF. For the CDR3, the DNA is TGTGCCAGCATCGGTTTTCTATCGGACAAGGAAAACATTCAGTACTTC. The J gene is TRBJ2-4, the V gene TRBV27; the D gene is possibly TRBD1 (5 bases). This CDR3 contains 16 residues. CDR1 is MNHEY, CDR2 SMNVEV, per germline (reference sequence). V was clipped by 7 bases and J by 5 bases, with 21 bases between them.

V usage is TRBV7-9 and J usage is TRBJ1-1; 7 bases fit TRBD1. J lost 6 bases, V lost 1 base, and 5 bases had no gene match. The CDR3 is made up of 14 amino acids. Germline CDR1 reads SEHNR; CDR2 reads FQNEAQ (reference sequence). CDR3 in amino acids: CASSLGQGVAEAFF. The CDR3 region has the DNA TGTGCCAGCAGCTTAGGACAGGGTGTGGCTGAAGCTTTCTTT.

The CDR3 DNA is TGTGCCAGCAGCTCCACTAAGGGAACGAATGAGCAGTTCTTC. Amino acids: CASSSTKGTNEQFF. The chain couples TRBV7-3 to TRBJ2-1, with D uncertain. This CDR3 spans 14 amino acids. Trimming removed 4 bases from V and 7 bases from J, with 14 bases in between. From germline, CDR1 is SGHTA and CDR2 FQGTGA.

This chain joins TRBV11-3 and TRBJ2-5; 7 bases map to TRBD1. V shed 1 base, J shed 5 bases, and the junction held 4 bases outside the gene matches. Germline V gene lookup returns CDR1 SGHNT and CDR2 YENEEA. The CDR3 has 14 residues. The CDR3 spells CASSLATGRETQYF. In nucleotides, the CDR3 is TGTGCCAGCAGCTTAGCGACAGGGCGGGAGACCCAGTACTTC.

J is TRBJ2-5 and V is TRBV7-2; 8 nucleotides agree with TRBD2. The J call is doubtful: the DNA matches TRBJ2-7 better. CDR3 size: 14 residues. The germline gives CDR1 SGHTA, CDR2 FQGNSA. The CDR3 loop reads CASSARSGSYEQYF. The DNA of the CDR3 is TGTGCCAGCAGCGCCAGGAGCGGGAGTTACGAGCAGTACTTC.

J is TRBJ2-7 and V is TRBV12-3 or TRBV12-4; D may be TRBD2 (6 bases). The DNA end lines up better with TRBJ2-5; the J call may be wrong. This CDR3 region has 13 residues. The DNA for the CDR3 is TGTGCCAGCGGGGGACTCCGGAGAGGGACCCAGTACTTC. This gives the protein CASGGLRRGTQYF.

V usage is TRBV11-2 and J usage is TRBJ2-5, with a weak D call TRBD1 (6 bases). V was clipped by 2 bases and J by 11 bases, with 18 bases between them. Germline V gene data show CDR1 as SGHAT and CDR2 as FQNNGV. The CDR3 has 14 amino acids. The CDR3 here is CASSLYRVLDEQYF. CDR3 nucleotide sequence: TGTGCCAGCAGCTTATACAGGGTTTTAGATGAGCAGTACTTC.

This clonotype appeared once. This chain joins TRBV20-1 and TRBJ2-7; D is unclear. The CDR3 spans 14 residues. From germline, CDR1 is DFQATT and CDR2 SNEGSKA (reference sequence). The V and J ends lost 6 bases and 1 base respectively, with 16 bases between them. The CDR3, as DNA: TGCAGTGCGGGAAGGCCTTTACCATCCTACGAGCAGTACTTC. Residues: CSAGRPLPSYEQYF.

J is TRBJ2-1 and V is TRBV7-3; D might be TRBD2 (7 bases). The J call is in doubt because the DNA end fits TRBJ2-7 better. Germline CDR1 SGHTA, CDR2 FQGTGA. The length of the CDR3 is 17 residues. The CDR3 loop reads CASSSGGGRSSYNEQYF. The DNA of the CDR3 is TGTGCCAGCAGCTCTGGGGGGGGGCGGAGCTCCTACAATGAGCAGTACTTC.

Ten or more counts support this clonotype. The chain is built from TRBV7-2 and TRBJ2-1, with 7 bases fitting TRBD2. V shed 2 bases, J shed 0 bases, and the junction held 4 bases outside the gene matches. This CDR3 is 16 amino acids long. The V gene's germline CDR1 is SGHTA and CDR2 FQGNSA. This CDR3 is CASSLKWGGSYNEQFF. The CDR3 DNA sequence: TGTGCCAGCAGCTTAAAGTGGGGGGGCTCCTACAATGAGCAGTTCTTC.

This clonotype was detected a few times. The rearrangement links TRBV28 to TRBJ2-1, with D possibly called TRBD1 or TRBD2 (7 bases each). The CDR3 loop spans 15 amino acids. Germline CDR1 and CDR2: MDHEN and SYDVKM. Trimming removed 5 bases from V and 5 bases from J, with 16 bases in between. DNA for the CDR3: TGTGCCAGCAGTCCAGGGGGGGACCTAAACAATGAGCAGTTCTTC. Translating gives CASSPGGDLNNEQFF.

The sample holds a few counts of this clonotype. The rearrangement joins TRBV15 to TRBJ1-4, with TRBD1 matching 10 bases. From germline, CDR1 is LNHNV and CDR2 YYDKDF (reference sequence). Trimming cost V 5 bases and J 7 bases; bases outside gene matches: 7. The CDR3 length is 15 residues. This CDR3 is CATSGQGQGSEKLFF. The CDR3 region has the DNA TGTGCCACCAGCGGGCAGGGACAGGGGAGTGAAAAACTGTTTTTT.

This clonotype was seen more than once but under ten times. V and J are TRBV3-1 and TRBJ2-1, with no clear D. The germline gives CDR1 LGHDT, CDR2 YNNKEL (reference sequence). Trimming shortened V by 4 bases and J by 3 bases, and 13 bases separated the two germline ends. There are 15 residues in the CDR3. CDR3 protein: CASSPQLRIYNEQFF. The CDR3 DNA reads as TGTGCCAGCAGCCCGCAATTACGGATCTACAATGAGCAGTTCTTC.

This clonotype was seen a handful of times. J is TRBJ2-3 and V is TRBV20-1; D remains ambiguous. V was clipped by 3 bases and J by 6 bases, with 7 bases between them. The CDR3 extends over 11 amino acids. CDR1 and CDR2 (germline): DFQATT, SNEGSKA (reference sequence). The CDR3 DNA follows: TGCAGTGCTAGGGCTCCTGATACGCAGTATTTT. Its protein is CSARAPDTQYF.